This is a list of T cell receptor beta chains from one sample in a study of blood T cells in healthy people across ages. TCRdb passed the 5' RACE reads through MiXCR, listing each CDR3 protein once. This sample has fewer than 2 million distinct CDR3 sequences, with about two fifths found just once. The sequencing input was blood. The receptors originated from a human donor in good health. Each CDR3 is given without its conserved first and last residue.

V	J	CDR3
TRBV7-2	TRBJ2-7	ASSSFTQAKGYEQY
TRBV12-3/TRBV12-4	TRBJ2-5	AGSPLLGGLTETQY
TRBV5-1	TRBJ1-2	ASSDRDGGYT
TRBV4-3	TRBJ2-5	ASSQDLSSKGTQY
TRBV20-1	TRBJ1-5	SAQQGADQPQH
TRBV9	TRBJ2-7	ASSEGTGYSYEQY
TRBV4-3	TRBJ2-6	ASSQGRRLADGANVLT
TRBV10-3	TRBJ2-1	AISGPGGGLSNEQF
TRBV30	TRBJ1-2	AWSVLDSGVGYT
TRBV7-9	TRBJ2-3	ASSFVNSGTDTQY
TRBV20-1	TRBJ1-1	SARSGELNTEAF
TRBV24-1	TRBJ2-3	ATSDFGGATDTQY
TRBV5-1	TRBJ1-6	ASSLGDQLSRESAPLH
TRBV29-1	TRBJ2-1	SETLAEYYNEQF